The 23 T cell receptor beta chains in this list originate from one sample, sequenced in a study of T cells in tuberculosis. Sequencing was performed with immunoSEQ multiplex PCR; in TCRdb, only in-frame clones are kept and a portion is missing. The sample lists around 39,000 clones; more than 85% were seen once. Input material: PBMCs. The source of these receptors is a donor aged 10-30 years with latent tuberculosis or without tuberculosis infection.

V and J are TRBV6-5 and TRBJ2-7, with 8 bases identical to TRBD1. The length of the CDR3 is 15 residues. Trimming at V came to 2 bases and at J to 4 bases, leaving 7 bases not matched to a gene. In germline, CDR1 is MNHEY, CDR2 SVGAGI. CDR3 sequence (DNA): TGTGCCAGCAGTTACGGTGGGACAGGAGTTTACGAGCAGTACTTC. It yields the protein CASSYGGTGVYEQYF.

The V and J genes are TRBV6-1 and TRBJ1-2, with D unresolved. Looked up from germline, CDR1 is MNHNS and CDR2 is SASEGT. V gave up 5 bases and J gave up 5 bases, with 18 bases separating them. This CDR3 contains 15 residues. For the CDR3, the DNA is TGTGCCAGCAGTTCAAGGGCGGGCGCACTTTATGGCTACACCTTC. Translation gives CASSSRAGALYGYTF.

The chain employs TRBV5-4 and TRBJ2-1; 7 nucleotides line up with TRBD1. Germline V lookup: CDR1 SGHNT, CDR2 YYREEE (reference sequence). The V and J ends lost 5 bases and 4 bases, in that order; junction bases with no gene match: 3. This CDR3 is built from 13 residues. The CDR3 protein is CASSGDSYNEQFF. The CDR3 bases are TGTGCCAGCAGTGGGGACAGTTACAATGAGCAGTTCTTC.

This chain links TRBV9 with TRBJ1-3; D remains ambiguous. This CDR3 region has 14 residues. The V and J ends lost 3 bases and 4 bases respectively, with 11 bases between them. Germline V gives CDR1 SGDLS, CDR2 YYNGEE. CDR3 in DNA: TGTGCCAGCAGCGGAGCCCATTCGGGAAACACCATATATTTT. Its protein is CASSGAHSGNTIYF.

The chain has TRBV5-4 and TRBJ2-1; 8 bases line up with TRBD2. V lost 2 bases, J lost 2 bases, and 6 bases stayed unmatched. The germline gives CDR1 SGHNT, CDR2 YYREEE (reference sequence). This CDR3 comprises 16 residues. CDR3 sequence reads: CASSFRAGVTYNEQFF. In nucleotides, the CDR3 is TGTGCCAGCAGCTTCCGAGCGGGAGTTACCTACAATGAGCAGTTCTTC. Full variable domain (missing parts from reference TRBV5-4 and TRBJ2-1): ETGVTQSPTHLIKTRGQQVTLRCSSQSGHNTVSWYQQALGQGPQFIFQYYREEENGRGNFPPRFSGLQFPNYSSELNVNALELDDSALYLCASSFRAGVTYNEQFFGPGTRLTVL.

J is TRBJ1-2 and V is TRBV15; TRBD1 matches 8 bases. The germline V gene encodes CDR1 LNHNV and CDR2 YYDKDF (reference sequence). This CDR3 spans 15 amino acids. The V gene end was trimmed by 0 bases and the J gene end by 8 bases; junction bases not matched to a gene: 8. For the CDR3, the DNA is TGTGCCACCAGCAGAGATATTCCAGGGGGCGCGGGCTACACCTTC. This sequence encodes CATSRDIPGGAGYTF.

For the CDR3, the DNA is TGCAGCGTTGCCCGGGACAGCTCCTACGAGCAGTACTTC. The encoded protein is CSVARDSSYEQYF. V usage is TRBV29-1 and J usage is TRBJ2-7, with 7 bases matching TRBD1. Germline-derived CDR1 and CDR2 are SQVTM and ANQGSEA. CDR3 length: 13 amino acids. The junction had 3 bases not matched to a gene; V was cut back by 4 bases and J by 0 bases.

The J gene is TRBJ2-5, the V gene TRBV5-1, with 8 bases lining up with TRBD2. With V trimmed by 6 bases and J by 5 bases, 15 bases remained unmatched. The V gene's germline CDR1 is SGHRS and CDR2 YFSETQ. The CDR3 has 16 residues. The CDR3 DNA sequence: TGCGCCAGCAACCTGAGGCTAGCGGGCCGGGAGGAGACCCAGTACTTC. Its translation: CASNLRLAGREETQYF. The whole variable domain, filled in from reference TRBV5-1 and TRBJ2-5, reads KAGVTQTPRYLIKTRGQQVTLSCSPISGHRSVSWYQQTPGQGLQFLFEYFSETQRNKGNFPGRFSGRQFSNSRSEMNVSTLELGDSALYLCASNLRLAGREETQYFGPGTRLLVL.

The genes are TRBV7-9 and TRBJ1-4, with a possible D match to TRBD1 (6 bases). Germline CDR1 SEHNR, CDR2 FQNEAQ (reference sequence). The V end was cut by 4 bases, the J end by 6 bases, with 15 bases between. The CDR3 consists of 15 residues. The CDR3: CASSSLDRLDEKLFF. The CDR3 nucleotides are TGTGCCAGCAGCTCGTTAGACAGGCTGGATGAAAAACTGTTTTTT.

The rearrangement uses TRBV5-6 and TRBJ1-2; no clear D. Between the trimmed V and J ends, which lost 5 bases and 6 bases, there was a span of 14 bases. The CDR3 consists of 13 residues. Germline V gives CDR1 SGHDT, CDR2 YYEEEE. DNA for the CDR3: TGTGCCAGCAGTCGGCCAGGTTCAAATGGCTACACCTTC. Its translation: CASSRPGSNGYTF.

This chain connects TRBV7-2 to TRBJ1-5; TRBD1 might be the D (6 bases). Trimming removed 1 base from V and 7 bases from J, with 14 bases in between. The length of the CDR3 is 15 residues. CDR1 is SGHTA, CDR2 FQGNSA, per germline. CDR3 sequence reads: CASSLGVGGGQPQHF. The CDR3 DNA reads TGTGCCAGCAGCTTAGGCGTCGGCGGGGGCCAGCCCCAGCATTTT.

The CDR3 loop reads CASSRRDGGSSYNSPLHF. CDR3 nucleotide sequence: TGTGCCAGCAGCCGCCGGGACGGAGGGAGCTCCTATAATTCACCCCTCCACTTT. This chain links TRBV7-9 with TRBJ1-6, with D possibly TRBD1 on 5 matching bases. With 5 bases removed from V and 0 bases from J, the gap between germline ends came to 17 bases. Germline CDR1 and CDR2: SEHNR and FQNEAQ (reference sequence). CDR3 length equals 18 residues.

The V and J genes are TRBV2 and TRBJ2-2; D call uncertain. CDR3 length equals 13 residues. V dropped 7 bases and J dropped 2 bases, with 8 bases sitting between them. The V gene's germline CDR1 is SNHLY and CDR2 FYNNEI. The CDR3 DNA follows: TGTGCCAGCACACAGCTAAACACCGGGGAGCTGTTTTTT. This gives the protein CASTQLNTGELFF.

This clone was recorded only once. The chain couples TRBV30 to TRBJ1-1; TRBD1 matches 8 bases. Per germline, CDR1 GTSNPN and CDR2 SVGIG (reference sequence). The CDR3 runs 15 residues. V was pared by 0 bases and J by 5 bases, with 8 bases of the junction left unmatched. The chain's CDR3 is CAWSVGDRGLTEAFF. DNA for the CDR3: TGTGCCTGGAGTGTTGGAGACAGGGGCCTAACTGAAGCTTTCTTT.

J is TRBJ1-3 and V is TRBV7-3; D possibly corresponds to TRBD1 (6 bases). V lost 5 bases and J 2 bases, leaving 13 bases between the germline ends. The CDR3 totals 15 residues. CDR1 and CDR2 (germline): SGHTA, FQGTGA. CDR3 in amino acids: CASSPGGGPGNTIYF. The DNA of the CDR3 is TGTGCCAGCAGCCCAGGCGGGGGGCCTGGAAACACCATATATTTT.

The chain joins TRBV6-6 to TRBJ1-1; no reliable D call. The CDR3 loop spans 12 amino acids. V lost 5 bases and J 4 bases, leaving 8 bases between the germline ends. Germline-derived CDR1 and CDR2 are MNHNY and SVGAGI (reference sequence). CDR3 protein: CASSIGITEAFF. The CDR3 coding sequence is TGTGCCAGCAGTATCGGTATCACTGAAGCTTTCTTT.

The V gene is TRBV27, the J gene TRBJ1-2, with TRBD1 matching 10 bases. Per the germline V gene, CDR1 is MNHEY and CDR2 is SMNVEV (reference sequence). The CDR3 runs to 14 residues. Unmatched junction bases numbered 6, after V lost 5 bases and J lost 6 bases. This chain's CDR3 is CASSPTGGDDGYTF. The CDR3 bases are TGTGCCAGCAGTCCGACAGGGGGCGACGATGGCTACACCTTC.

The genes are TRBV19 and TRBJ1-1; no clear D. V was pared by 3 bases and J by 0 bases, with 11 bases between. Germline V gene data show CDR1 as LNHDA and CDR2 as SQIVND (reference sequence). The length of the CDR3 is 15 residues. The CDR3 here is CASSIFGAMNTEAFF. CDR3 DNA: TGTGCCAGTAGTATTTTTGGAGCCATGAACACTGAAGCTTTCTTT.

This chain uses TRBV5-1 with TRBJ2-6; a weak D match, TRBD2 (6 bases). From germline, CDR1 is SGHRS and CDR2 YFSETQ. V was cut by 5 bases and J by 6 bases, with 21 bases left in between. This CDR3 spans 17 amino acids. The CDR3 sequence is CASRHSGELREANVLTF. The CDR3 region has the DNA TGCGCCAGCAGGCACTCGGGGGAGCTTCGAGAGGCCAACGTCCTGACTTTC.

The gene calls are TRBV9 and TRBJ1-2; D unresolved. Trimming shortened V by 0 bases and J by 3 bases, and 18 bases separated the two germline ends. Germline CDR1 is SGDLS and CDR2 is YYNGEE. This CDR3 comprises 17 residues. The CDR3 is CASSVVPKTRVDYGYTF. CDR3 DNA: TGTGCCAGCAGCGTAGTGCCAAAGACAAGAGTGGACTATGGCTACACCTTC.

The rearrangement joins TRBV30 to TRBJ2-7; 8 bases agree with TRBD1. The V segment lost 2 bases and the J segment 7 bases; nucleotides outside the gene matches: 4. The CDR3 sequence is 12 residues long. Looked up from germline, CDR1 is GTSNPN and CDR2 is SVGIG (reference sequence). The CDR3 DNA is TGTGCCTGGAGTTCAGGGGGCAGGGAGCAGTACTTC. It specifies CAWSSGGREQYF.

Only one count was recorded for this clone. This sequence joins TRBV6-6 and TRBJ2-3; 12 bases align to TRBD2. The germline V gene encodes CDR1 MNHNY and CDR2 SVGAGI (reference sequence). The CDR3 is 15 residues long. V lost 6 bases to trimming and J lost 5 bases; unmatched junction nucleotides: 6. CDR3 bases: TGTGCCAGCAGCTTTCTAGCGGGGGGGCAAGATACGCAGTATTTT. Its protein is CASSFLAGGQDTQYF.

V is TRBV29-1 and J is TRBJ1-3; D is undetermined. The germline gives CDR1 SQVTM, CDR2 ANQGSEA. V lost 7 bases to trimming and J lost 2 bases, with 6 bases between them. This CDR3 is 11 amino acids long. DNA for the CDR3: TGCAGCGCTAAAACTGGAAACACCATATATTTT. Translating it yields CSAKTGNTIYF. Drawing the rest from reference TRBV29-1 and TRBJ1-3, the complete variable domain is SAVISQKPSRDICQRGTSLTIQCQVDSQVTMMFWYRQQPGQSLTLIATANQGSEATYESGFVIDKFPISRPNLTFSTLTVSNMSPEDSSIYLCSAKTGNTIYFGEGSWLTVV.